What follows describes a single TCR beta chain. There is no known antigen for this receptor. No per-base quality is available; no much larger clone lies one base away. This entry is derived from a study of blood T cell repertoires in COVID-19 (TCRdb year 2020). Background for the entire study: Collaborator samples came from the United States, Italy and Spain and covered acute and convalescent phases of COVID-19. Nearly every sample came with metadata listing a de-identified subject ID, COVID-19 status, age in years and sex. The material from the prospective study consisted of cDNA or gDNA derived from T cells, B-cell-depleted T cells, or PBMCs. Deeply sampled blood TCRbeta repertoires from subjects exposed to, actively infected with, or recovered from COVID-19 were included in the dataset. The repertoires were released in a freely available public database meant as a resource for research on the immune response to SARS-CoV-2. The samples were drawn from two sources: the first 160 participants of the ongoing ImmuneRACE study, and 950 to 1,500 subjects contributed by 6 global collaborators. HLA class I and class II types, where available, came from metadata supplied by the sample provider rather than from assay-based typing.

TCRbeta CDR3 regions were amplified from genomic DNA using the immunoSEQ Assay, a bias-controlled multiplex PCR. The published analysis was carried out like this. Within the assay, amplification of reference gene primers was used to estimate how many nucleated cells each sample contained. To quantify the absolute abundance of each unique TCRbeta CDR3 rearrangement, sequence reads were collapsed and filtered. For each sample, productive Simpson clonality was calculated by taking the square root of Simpson's diversity index across productive rearrangements. The source is immuneACCESS, and TCRdb retained only in-frame sequences with V and J called. Part of the clones is not carried over; for the studies checked, unresolved V genes explain less than half of this, and the remainder is unexplained. V and J calls and clone size come straight from that table; D and trimming were deduced from the DNA. Counted in this sample were hundreds of thousands of clones; 70% to 90% of them appeared once. Of the sample, about 8.6% is held by the ten largest clones.

Broad study findings and their caveats: The amount of clinical and demographic metadata varied by source and participant and was provided uncurated.

Collaborating institutions collected whole blood in K2EDTA tubes following their own protocols. For TCRbeta analysis, collaborators shipped samples in one of three forms: frozen whole blood, isolated PBMCs, or DNA extracted from either of those sample types. The germline V gene encodes CDR1 SEHNR and CDR2 FQNEAQ (reference sequence). At the junction V is shortened by 0 bases and J by 4 bases; bases outside the gene matches: 3. Counted from cysteine to phenylalanine, this CDR3 has 15 amino acids. The CDR3 DNA has 45 bases and is translated from base 1. Rearrangement joined TRBV7-9 to TRBJ2-1, with 7 junctional bases fitting TRBD2. Specimen: peripheral blood. The clonotype originates from a man aged 18 to 35 with active or convalescent COVID-19. The DNA reads as follows: TGTGCCAGCAGCTTAGCCCCTAGCGGATACAATGAGCAGTTCTTC. Its translation reads: CASSLAPSGYNEQFF. The variable domain in full, with residues beyond the CDR3 obtained from the reference TRBV7-9 and TRBJ2-1 genes, is DTGVSQNPRHKITKRGQNVTFRCDPISEHNRLYWYRQTLGQGPEFLTYFQNEAQLEKSRLLSDRFSAERPKGSFSTLEIQRTEQGDSAMYLCASSLAPSGYNEQFFGPGTRLTVL.